These 15 T cell receptor beta chains were all obtained from the same sample, sequenced in a study of blood T cells in healthy people across ages. Together with a sample-barcoded 5' primer, a J-beta primer mix was included in a second PCR lasting about 6 to 11 cycles. TCRdb reprocessed the 5' RACE reads with MiXCR, giving one entry per CDR3 protein. The sample records hundreds of thousands of distinct CDR3 sequences, approximately 52% being singletons. Source material: blood. The origin of the receptors is a woman older than 75 in good health.

This clonotype was seen at least ten times. The chain employs TRBV7-9 and TRBJ2-3; no definite D call. This CDR3 contains 12 residues. Trimming cost V 5 bases and J 6 bases, with 9 bases left between them. CDR1 SEHNR and CDR2 FQNEAQ come from the germline V gene (reference sequence). The CDR3 loop reads CASSPLGDTQYF. In DNA, the CDR3 is TGTGCCAGCAGCCCGCTAGGGGATACGCAGTATTTT.

The chain uses TRBV20-1 and TRBJ1-5; 9 nucleotides agree with TRBD1. Germline V gives CDR1 DFQATT, CDR2 SNEGSKA (reference sequence). With 3 bases clipped from V and 2 bases from J, the junction kept 5 bases outside the gene matches. This CDR3 region has 15 residues. CDR3 sequence: CSASDRDRGNQPQHF. CDR3 in DNA: TGCAGTGCTAGCGACCGGGACAGGGGCAATCAGCCCCAGCATTTT.

Many counts were recorded for this clonotype. The gene calls are TRBV20-1 and TRBJ1-6; 7 nucleotides match TRBD1. This CDR3 region has 17 residues. V trimming: 0 bases; J trimming: 5 bases; junction bases outside the gene matches: 10. Germline V CDR1 and CDR2: DFQATT, SNEGSKA (reference sequence). In DNA form, the CDR3 reads TGCAGTGCTAGAGACGGACAGGCCCTGTCGGATAATTCACCCCTCCACTTT. This codes for CSARDGQALSDNSPLHF.

The CDR3 region is CASSVFGRYEQYF. CDR3 sequence (DNA): TGTGCCAGCAGTGTCTTTGGGCGATACGAGCAGTACTTC. J is TRBJ2-7 and V is TRBV28, with no clear D. Germline assignment: CDR1 MDHEN and CDR2 SYDVKM. The CDR3 length is 13 residues. The V end was cut by 5 bases, the J end by 4 bases, with 12 bases between.

This clonotype has at least ten counts. The rearrangement links TRBV4-1 to TRBJ2-1; D is undetermined. V was cut by 1 base and J by 8 bases, with 12 bases left in between. The germline CDR1 and CDR2 sequences are MGHRA and YSYEKL. The CDR3 covers 14 residues. CDR3 region: CASSQVYKVDEQFF. As DNA, the CDR3 is TGCGCCAGCAGCCAAGTCTATAAGGTGGATGAGCAGTTCTTC.

The chain joins TRBV5-6 to TRBJ2-1; D gene ambiguous. The DNA matches TRBJ2-7 better at its end, which makes the J call doubtful. The CDR3 extends over 14 amino acids. Looked up from germline, CDR1 is SGHDT and CDR2 is YYEEEE. The CDR3 nucleotides are TGTGCCAGCAGCTCCATAGAGTTCACTTACGAGCAGTACTTC. It translates to CASSSIEFTYEQYF.

At least ten counts were recorded for this clonotype. This chain uses TRBV29-1 with TRBJ2-1; 8 bases fit TRBD2. The length of the CDR3 is 12 residues. Germline V gene sequence: CDR1 SQVTM, CDR2 ANQGSEA. The V segment lost 7 bases and the J segment 8 bases; nucleotides outside the gene matches: 7. DNA of the CDR3: TGCAGCGCTAGGACTAGCTGGGATGAGCAGTTCTTC. The encoded protein is CSARTSWDEQFF.

The rearrangement uses TRBV27 and TRBJ2-5; TRBD2 aligns across 13 bases. With V trimmed by 6 bases and J by 7 bases, 8 bases remained unmatched. This CDR3 has 15 residues. Germline V gene sequence: CDR1 MNHEY, CDR2 SMNVEV (reference sequence). The CDR3 region is CASRRTSGGGGTQYF. CDR3 nucleotide sequence: TGTGCCAGCAGGCGGACTAGCGGGGGAGGTGGGACCCAGTACTTC.

This clonotype was detected once. The rearrangement uses TRBV19 and TRBJ2-1; D is unresolved. The CDR3 runs 8 residues. V lost 8 bases, J lost 12 bases, and 5 bases lay in between. CDR1 LNHDA and CDR2 SQIVND come from the germline V gene (reference sequence). This CDR3 reads CASSGQFF. The CDR3 coding sequence is TGTGCCAGTTCGGGGCAGTTCTTC.

In this sample, this clonotype turned up a few times. The chain is built from TRBV20-1 and TRBJ1-5; 10 nucleotides line up with TRBD1. Germline V CDR1 and CDR2: DFQATT, SNEGSKA (reference sequence). V was clipped by 3 bases and J by 4 bases; unmatched bases: 3. This CDR3 comprises 14 residues. DNA of the CDR3: TGCAGTGCTAGCTCGGACAGGGGGAATCAGCCCCAGCATTTT. This gives the protein CSASSDRGNQPQHF.

This clonotype appeared many times. The genes are TRBV28 and TRBJ2-1; TRBD2 aligns across 10 bases. The trim removed 5 bases at V and 11 bases at J, leaving 12 bases unmatched. Germline V gene data show CDR1 as MDHEN and CDR2 as SYDVKM. This CDR3 spans 15 amino acids. The CDR3, as DNA: TGTGCCAGCAGTATCGGGACTAGCGTGCGCAACAAGCAGTTCTTC. Amino acids: CASSIGTSVRNKQFF.

Worth noting for this clonotype: This may be a read error: a much more frequent sequence differs by one nucleotide. The rearrangement uses TRBV14 and TRBJ2-5; TRBD2 matches 10 bases. Germline V gives CDR1 SGHDN, CDR2 FVKESK. V lost 4 bases and J lost 11; bases outside the gene matches: 25. The CDR3 sequence is 19 residues long. The CDR3, as DNA: TGTGCCAGCAGCCCCCGACAGTCTAGCGGGAGTAGACAAATAAATGAGCAGTACTTC. Its protein is CASSPRQSSGSRQINEQYF.

This clonotype was recorded at least ten times. The V call is TRBV4-2, the J call TRBJ1-2; no clear D gene. Germline V lookup: CDR1 LGHNA, CDR2 YNFKEQ. The CDR3 length is 12 residues. V lost 2 bases to trimming and J lost 3 bases, with 4 bases between them. CDR3 nucleotide sequence: TGTGCCAGCAGCCAAAGCTACTATGGCTACACCTTC. This codes for CASSQSYYGYTF.

The V gene is TRBV2, the J gene TRBJ2-5, with a weak D call TRBD1 (6 bases). The germline V gene encodes CDR1 SNHLY and CDR2 FYNNEI. Trimming took off 1 base at V and 6 bases at J, with 15 bases between the two ends. The CDR3 covers 15 residues. CDR3 in DNA: TGTGCCAGCAGTGAAGTATCAGGGGCTAGAAAGACCCAGTACTTC. This gives the protein CASSEVSGARKTQYF.

This chain joins TRBV7-6 and TRBJ2-3, with D hard to call. There are 15 residues in the CDR3. Germline-derived CDR1 and CDR2 are SGHVS and FNYEAQ. Trimming stripped 5 bases from V and 5 bases from J, with 17 bases between. The CDR3 DNA reads as TGTGCCAGCAGCAGCTCTGGCAAAACGGGAGATACGCAGTATTTT. The encoded protein is CASSSSGKTGDTQYF. The variable domain in full, with the rest retrieved from reference TRBV7-6 and TRBJ2-3, is GAGVSQSPRYKVTKRGQDVALRCDPISGHVSLYWYRQALGQGPEFLTYFNYEAQQDKSGLPNDRFSAERPEGSISTLTIQRTEQRDSAMYRCASSSSGKTGDTQYFGPGTRLTVL.